This T cell receptor beta chain comes out of a study of blood T cells in healthy people across ages (dated by TCRdb to the mid-2010s). Background on the whole study: In model experiments, template switching captured about one uniquely barcoded TCR beta cDNA molecule for every two T cells. Age-related changes in TCR beta repertoire diversity were measured in the study by deep sequencing normalized with unique cDNA molecular identifiers. To avoid experimental bias, donors of different ages were spread randomly across the sequencing lanes. The study analyzed two additional independent replicas of 1 million unique cDNA reads from the same blood draw for two donors, one aged 18 to 30 and one aged 80 or older. Four age groups were formed from the donors: young (average about 17 years), middle-aged (around 41), aged (approximately 60) and long-lived (approximately 78). Study-wide findings and limitations: A strong correlation was found between observed TCR beta diversity and the percentage of naive T cells measured by flow cytometry. Estimates of total diversity from one million sequenced T cells were regarded as lower bounds and underestimates. Observed TCR beta diversity per million T cells fell roughly linearly with age, and a significant reduction was already apparent by age roughly 40. The long-lived group showed more naive CD4+ T cells, fewer expanded clones and increased TCR diversity than the aged group, suggesting age selection. Because profiling used bulk unsorted PBMCs, naive and antigen-experienced compartments could not be compared conclusively. The CMV infection status of donors was not known, potentially confounding age-related changes in expanded clonotypes.

From V the trimming removes 0 bases and from J it removes 4 bases, while the gene matches leave 3 bases of the junction unaccounted for. There are 15 amino acids in the CDR3, from cysteine to phenylalanine inclusive. The retained sequence is limited to the CDR3, 45 bases, with the frame set at the first base. Reading the germline V gene gives CDR1 MGHRA and CDR2 YSYEKL. This clonotype was counted a few times. Its antigen has not been determined. The sample holds no much larger clone one base away, and base qualities are not on file. Donors were a few dozen systemically healthy Caucasian individuals from Russia aged roughly 6 to 90 years. Each donor gave ten milliliters of peripheral blood, collected into EDTA-treated Vacutainer tubes. Ficoll-Paque density-gradient centrifugation was used to isolate PBMCs, with at least 7 million per sample. Trizol reagent was used to extract total RNA from the PBMCs, yielding at least 5.5 micrograms per sample. Naive CD45RAhigh/CD27high T cell percentages were measured by flow cytometry on a PBMC aliquot from every donor.

The library was obtained by 5' RACE. The second PCR ran for roughly 6 to 11 cycles and used a J-beta primer mix along with a sample-barcoded 5' primer. Each TCR beta cDNA molecule received a unique molecular identifier from a template-switch 5' adaptor carrying 12 random nucleotides. Each sample yielded at least 2.5 million CDR3-containing paired-end reads. The Mint cDNA synthesis kit, primed by a TRBC-specific oligonucleotide, was used to synthesize first-strand cDNA from all RNA. Following uracil-DNA glycosylase treatment, all cDNA underwent a first 18-cycle PCR with the universal primers M1SS and BC2_uni_R. The authors processed their data as follows. For normalization, 1 million high-quality reads, each with a distinct molecular identifier, were randomly selected from each sample. Instead of being binned into consensus sequences, reads with shared molecular identifiers were discarded. MiTCR, run with a Q25 quality threshold and the strictest error-elimination algorithm, handled CDR3 identification, clonotype clustering and error correction. Lower-bound total TCR beta diversity was estimated with a nonparametric unseen species model using Euler transformation. The public sequencing data were trimmed at Q25 with fastp and processed into clonotypes with MiXCR by TCRdb, which kept only in-frame beta chains. Rows merge per CDR3 protein into single entries with the most common DNA and genes. The V and J calls and clone size are TCRdb's, not the authors'. Present in this sample are 1.5 million to 2 million distinct CDR3 sequences, roughly two fifths of which were seen just once. The biggest ten clones account for under 30% of the sample.

The source is a human donor in good health. The sample comprised blood. The chain is encoded by TRBV4-1 joined to TRBJ2-7, and TRBD2 matches 10 of the central bases. The DNA is as follows: TGCGCCAGCAGCCAAGATTTAGCGGGGGGATACGAGCAGTACTTC. This gives the protein CASSQDLAGGYEQYF.